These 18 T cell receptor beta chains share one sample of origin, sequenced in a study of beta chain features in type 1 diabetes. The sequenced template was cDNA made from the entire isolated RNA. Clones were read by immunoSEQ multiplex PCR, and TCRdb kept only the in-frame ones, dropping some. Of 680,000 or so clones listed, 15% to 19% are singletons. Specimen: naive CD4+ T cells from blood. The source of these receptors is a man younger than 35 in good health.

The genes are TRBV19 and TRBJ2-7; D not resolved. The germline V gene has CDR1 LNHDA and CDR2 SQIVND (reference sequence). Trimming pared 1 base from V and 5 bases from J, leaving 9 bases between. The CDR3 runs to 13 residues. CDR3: CASSIGVANEQYF. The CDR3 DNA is TGTGCCAGTAGTATAGGAGTGGCGAACGAGCAGTACTTC.

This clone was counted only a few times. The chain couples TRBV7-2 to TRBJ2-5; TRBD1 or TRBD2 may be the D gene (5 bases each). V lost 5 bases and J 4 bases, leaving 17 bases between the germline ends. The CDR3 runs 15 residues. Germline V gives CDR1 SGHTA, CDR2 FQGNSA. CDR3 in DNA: TGTGCCAGCAGCCCCCGCCCGGGGCGCTCAGAGACCCAGTACTTC. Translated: CASSPRPGRSETQYF.

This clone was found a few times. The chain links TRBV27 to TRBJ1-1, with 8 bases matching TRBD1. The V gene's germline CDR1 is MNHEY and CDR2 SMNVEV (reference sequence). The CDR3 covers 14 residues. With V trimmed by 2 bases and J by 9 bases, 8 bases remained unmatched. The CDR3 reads CASSLALRDRKAFF. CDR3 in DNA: TGTGCCAGCAGTTTAGCCCTCCGGGACAGGAAAGCTTTCTTT.

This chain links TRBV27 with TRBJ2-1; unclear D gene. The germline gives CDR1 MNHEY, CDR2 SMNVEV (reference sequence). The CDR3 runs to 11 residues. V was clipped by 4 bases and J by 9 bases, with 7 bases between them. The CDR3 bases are TGTGCCAGCAGTTCCTTTCGTGAGCAGTTCTTC. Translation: CASSSFREQFF.

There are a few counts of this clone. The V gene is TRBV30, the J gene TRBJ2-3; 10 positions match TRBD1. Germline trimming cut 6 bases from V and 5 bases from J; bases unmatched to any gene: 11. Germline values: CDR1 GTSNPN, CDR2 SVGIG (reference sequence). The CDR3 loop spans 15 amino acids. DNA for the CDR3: TGTGCCTGTAGGTCCGGGACAGGGGTCGGAGATACGCAGTATTTT. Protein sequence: CACRSGTGVGDTQYF.

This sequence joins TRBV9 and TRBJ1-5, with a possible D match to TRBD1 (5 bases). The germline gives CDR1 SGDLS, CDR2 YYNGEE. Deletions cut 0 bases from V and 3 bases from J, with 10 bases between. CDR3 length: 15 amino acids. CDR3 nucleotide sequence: TGTGCCAGCAGCGTAGCTGGGGGTCACAATCAGCCCCAGCATTTT. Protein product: CASSVAGGHNQPQHF.

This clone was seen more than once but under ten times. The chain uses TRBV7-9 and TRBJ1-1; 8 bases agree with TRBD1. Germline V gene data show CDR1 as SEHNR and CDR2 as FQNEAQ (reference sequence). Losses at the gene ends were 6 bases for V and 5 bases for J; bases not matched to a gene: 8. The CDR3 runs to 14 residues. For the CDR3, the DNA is TGTGCCAGCAGACCTCAGGGGGCTGTGACTGAAGCTTTCTTT. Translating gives CASRPQGAVTEAFF.

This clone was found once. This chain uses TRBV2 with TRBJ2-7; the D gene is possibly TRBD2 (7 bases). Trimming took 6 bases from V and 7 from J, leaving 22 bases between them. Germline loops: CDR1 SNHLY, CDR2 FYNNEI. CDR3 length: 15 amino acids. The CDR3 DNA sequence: TGTGCCAGCAGCTGGGGAGGGCCAGGGGCCGGGGAGCAGTACTTC. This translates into CASSWGGPGAGEQYF.

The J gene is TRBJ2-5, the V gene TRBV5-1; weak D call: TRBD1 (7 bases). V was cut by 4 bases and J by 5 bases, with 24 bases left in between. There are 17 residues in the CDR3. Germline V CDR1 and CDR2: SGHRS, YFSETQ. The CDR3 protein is CASSTEGRDRGGETQYF. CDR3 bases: TGCGCCAGCAGCACGGAAGGTCGGGACAGAGGGGGGGAGACCCAGTACTTC.

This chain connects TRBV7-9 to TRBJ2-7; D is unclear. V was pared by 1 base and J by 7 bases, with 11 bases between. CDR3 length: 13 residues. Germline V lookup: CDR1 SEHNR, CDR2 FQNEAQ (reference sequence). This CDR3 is CASSLGYDGEQYF. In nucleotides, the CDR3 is TGTGCCAGCAGCTTAGGGTATGACGGGGAGCAGTACTTC.

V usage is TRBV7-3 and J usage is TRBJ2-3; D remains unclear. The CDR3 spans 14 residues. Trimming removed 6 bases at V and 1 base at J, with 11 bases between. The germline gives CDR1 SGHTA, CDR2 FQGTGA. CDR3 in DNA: TGTGCCAGCAGTTACCGGCCCGGCACAGATACGCAGTATTTT. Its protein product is CASSYRPGTDTQYF. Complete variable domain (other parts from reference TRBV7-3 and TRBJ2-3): GAGVSQTPSNKVTEKGKYVELRCDPISGHTALYWYRQSLGQGPEFLIYFQGTGAADDSGLPNDRFFAVRPEGSVSTLKIQRTERGDSAVYLCASSYRPGTDTQYFGPGTRLTVL.

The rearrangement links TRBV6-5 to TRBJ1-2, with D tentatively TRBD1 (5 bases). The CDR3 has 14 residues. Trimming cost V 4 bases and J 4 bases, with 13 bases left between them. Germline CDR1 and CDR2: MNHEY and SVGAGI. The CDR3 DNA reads TGTGCCAGCAGTTCAGGTGGTCAGGGCTATGGCTACACCTTC. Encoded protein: CASSSGGQGYGYTF.

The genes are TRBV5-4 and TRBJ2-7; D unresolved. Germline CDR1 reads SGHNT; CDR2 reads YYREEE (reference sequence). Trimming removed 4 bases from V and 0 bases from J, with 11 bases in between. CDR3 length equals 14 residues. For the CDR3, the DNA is TGTGCCAGCAGCCTGGAAAGCTCCTCCTACGAGCAGTACTTC. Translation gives CASSLESSSYEQYF. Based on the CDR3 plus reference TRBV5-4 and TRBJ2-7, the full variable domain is ETGVTQSPTHLIKTRGQQVTLRCSSQSGHNTVSWYQQALGQGPQFIFQYYREEENGRGNFPPRFSGLQFPNYSSELNVNALELDDSALYLCASSLESSSYEQYFGPGTRLTVT.

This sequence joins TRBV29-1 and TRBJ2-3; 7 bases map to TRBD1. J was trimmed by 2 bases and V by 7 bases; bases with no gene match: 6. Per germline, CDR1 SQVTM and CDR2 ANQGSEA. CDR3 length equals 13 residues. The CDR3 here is CSARTGFTDTQYF. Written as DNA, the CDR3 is TGCAGCGCCCGGACAGGCTTCACAGATACGCAGTATTTT.

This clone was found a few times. The CDR3 nucleotides are TGTGCCAGCAGCCAGCGTACGAACACCGGGGAGCTGTTTTTT. Its translation is CASSQRTNTGELFF. The chain carries TRBV14 and TRBJ2-2; D unresolved. The length of the CDR3 is 14 residues. CDR1 and CDR2 from the germline V gene are SGHDN and FVKESK. V lost 3 bases and J 0 bases, leaving 5 bases between the germline ends.

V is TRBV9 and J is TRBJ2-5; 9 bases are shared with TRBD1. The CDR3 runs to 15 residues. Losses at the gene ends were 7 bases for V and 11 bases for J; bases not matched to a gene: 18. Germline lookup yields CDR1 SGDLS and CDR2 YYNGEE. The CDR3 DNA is TGTGCCAGCGCCAGGGGAGGGACAGGGCTGTGGGAGCAGTACTTC. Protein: CASARGGTGLWEQYF.

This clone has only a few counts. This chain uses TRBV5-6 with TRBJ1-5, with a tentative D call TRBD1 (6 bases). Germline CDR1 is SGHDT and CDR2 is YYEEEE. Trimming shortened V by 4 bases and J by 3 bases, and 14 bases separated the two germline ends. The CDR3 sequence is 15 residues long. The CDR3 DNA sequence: TGTGCCAGCAGCCAAAACGGACAGTTCAATCAGCCCCAGCATTTT. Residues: CASSQNGQFNQPQHF.

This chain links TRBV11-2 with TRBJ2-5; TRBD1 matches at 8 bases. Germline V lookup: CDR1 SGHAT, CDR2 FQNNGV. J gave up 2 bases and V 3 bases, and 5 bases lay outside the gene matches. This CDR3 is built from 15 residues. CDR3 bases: TGTGCCAGCAGCTTGGCCGGGACAGGTCAAGAGACCCAGTACTTC. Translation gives CASSLAGTGQETQYF. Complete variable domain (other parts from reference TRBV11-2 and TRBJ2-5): EAGVAQSPRYKIIEKRQSVAFWCNPISGHATLYWYQQILGQGPKLLIQFQNNGVVDDSQLPKDRFSAERLKGVDSTLKIQPAKLEDSAVYLCASSLAGTGQETQYFGPGTRLLVL.